This T cell receptor beta chain emerged from a study of T cell responses to AZD1222 COVID-19 vaccine. The assay was immunoSEQ multiplex PCR, and TCRdb's table has in-frame clones only and misses some. This sample has some 80,000 clones; roughly 80% occur once, and the top ten carry 27%. Trimming pared 6 bases from V and 3 bases from J, leaving 11 bases between. Germline CDR1 MNHEY, CDR2 SVGAGI. CDR3 length: 14 residues. This clonotype was sampled from an adult who received the MenACWY meningococcal vaccine as a control. Sample: peripheral blood, taken 28 days after the second dose of the MenACWY control vaccine. This chain joins TRBV6-5 and TRBJ2-2; no clear D. CDR3 bases: TGTGCCAGCAGCGGTGGACGGGACACCGGGGAGCTGTTTTTT. Encoded protein: CASSGGRDTGELFF.